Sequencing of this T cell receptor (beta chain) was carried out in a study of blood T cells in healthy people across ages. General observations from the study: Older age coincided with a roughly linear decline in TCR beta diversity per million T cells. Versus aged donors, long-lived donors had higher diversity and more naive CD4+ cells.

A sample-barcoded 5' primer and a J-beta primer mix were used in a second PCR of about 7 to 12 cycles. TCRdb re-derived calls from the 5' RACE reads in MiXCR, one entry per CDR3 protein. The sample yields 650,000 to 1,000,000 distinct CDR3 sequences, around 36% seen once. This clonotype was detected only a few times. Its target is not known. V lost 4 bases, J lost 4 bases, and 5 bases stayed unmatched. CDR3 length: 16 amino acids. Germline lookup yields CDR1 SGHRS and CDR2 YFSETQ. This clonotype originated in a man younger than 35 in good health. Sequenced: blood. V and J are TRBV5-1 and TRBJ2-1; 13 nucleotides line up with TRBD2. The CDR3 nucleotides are TGCGCCAGCAGCCCAACACTAGCGGGGGGGTACAATGAGCAGTTCTTC. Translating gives CASSPTLAGGYNEQFF.